What follows is one T cell receptor (beta chain) and its context. Beta-chain TCR CDR3 regions were amplified from RNA transcripts. Second-round multiplex PCR came after a first-round RT-PCR that employed HTBI primers. TCRdb passed the multiplex PCR reads through MiXCR, listing each CDR3 protein once. Of around 670,000 distinct CDR3 sequences listed, roughly 40% are singletons. The sample originates from a study of Graves' ophthalmopathy and Graves' hyperthyroidism. Trimming cost V 4 bases and J 2 bases, with 15 bases left between them. This CDR3 region has 15 residues. Looked up from germline, CDR1 is LNHDA and CDR2 is SQIVND (reference sequence). The study enrolled ophthalmopathy donors with moderate-to-severe activity, CAS ≥3, NOSPECS ≥4 and duration under 3 months. Diagnosis relied on clinical symptoms, serum thyroxine, TRAb, thyroid ultrasound and orbital computed tomography.

This chain connects TRBV19 to TRBJ2-7; weak D call: TRBD1 (6 bases). Specimen: peripheral blood. The TCR sequence derives from an adult man with Graves' ophthalmopathy. In DNA, the CDR3 is TGTGCCAGTAGTAAGGGAGAACAGGGCACCTACGAGCAGTACTTC. It codes for CASSKGEQGTYEQYF.